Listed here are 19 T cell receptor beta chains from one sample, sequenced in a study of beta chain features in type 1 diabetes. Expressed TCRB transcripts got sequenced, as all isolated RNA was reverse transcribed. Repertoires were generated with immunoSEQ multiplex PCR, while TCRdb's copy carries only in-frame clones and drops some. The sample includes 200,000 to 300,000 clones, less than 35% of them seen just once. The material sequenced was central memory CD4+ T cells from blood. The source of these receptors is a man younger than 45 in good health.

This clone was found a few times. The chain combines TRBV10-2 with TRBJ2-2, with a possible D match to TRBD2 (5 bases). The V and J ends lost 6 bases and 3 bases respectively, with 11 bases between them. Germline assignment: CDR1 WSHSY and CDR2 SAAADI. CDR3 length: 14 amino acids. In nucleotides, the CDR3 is TGCGCCAGCAGAAGGCCCGGGGACACCGGGGAGCTGTTTTTT. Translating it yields CASRRPGDTGELFF.

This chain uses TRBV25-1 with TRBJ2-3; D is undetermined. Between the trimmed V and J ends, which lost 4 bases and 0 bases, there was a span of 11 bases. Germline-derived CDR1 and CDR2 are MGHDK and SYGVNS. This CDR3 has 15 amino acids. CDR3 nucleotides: TGTGCCAGCAGTGCCGTCCTCCCTAGCACAGATACGCAGTATTTT. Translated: CASSAVLPSTDTQYF.

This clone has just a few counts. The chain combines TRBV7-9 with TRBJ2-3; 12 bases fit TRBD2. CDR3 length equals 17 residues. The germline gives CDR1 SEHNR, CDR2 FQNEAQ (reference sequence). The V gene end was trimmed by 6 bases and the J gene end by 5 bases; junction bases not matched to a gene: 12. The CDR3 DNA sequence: TGTGCCAGCAGTCCTCTAGCGGGAGGGCCTTCGGGAGATACGCAGTATTTT. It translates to CASSPLAGGPSGDTQYF. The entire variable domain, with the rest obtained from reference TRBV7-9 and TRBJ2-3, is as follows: DTGVSQNPRHKITKRGQNVTFRCDPISEHNRLYWYRQTLGQGPEFLTYFQNEAQLEKSRLLSDRFSAERPKGSFSTLEIQRTEQGDSAMYLCASSPLAGGPSGDTQYFGPGTRLTVL.

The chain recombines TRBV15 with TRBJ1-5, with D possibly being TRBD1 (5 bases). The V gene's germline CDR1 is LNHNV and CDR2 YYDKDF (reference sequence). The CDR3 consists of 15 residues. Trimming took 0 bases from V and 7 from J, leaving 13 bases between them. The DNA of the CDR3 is TGTGCCACCAGCAGAGAGGCCCGGGGGAGGCAGCCCCAGCATTTT. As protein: CATSREARGRQPQHF.

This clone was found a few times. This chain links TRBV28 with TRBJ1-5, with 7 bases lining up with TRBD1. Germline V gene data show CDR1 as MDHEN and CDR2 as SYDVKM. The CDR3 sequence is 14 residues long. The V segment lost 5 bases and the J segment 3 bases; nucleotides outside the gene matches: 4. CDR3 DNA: TGTGCCAGCAGTCCTGGGACAGCCAATCAGCCCCAGCATTTT. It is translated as CASSPGTANQPQHF.

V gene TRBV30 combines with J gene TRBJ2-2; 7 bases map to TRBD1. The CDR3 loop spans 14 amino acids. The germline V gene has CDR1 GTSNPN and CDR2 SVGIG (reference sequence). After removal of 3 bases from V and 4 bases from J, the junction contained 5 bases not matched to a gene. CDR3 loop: CAWRGTASTGELFF. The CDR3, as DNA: TGTGCCTGGAGAGGGACAGCGAGCACCGGGGAGCTGTTTTTT.

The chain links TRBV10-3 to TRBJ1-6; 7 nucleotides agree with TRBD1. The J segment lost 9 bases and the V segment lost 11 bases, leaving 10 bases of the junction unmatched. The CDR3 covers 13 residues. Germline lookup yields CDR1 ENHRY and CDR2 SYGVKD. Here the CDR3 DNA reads TGTGCCGCAGGGGGGGGCAGGGGTTCACCCCTCCACTTT. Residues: CAAGGGRGSPLHF.

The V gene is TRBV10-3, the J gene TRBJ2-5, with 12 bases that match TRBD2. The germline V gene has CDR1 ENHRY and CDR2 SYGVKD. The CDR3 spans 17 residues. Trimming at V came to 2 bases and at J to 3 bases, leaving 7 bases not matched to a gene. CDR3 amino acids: CAISEPETSGGEETQYF. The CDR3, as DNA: TGTGCCATCAGTGAGCCCGAGACTAGCGGGGGAGAAGAGACCCAGTACTTC.

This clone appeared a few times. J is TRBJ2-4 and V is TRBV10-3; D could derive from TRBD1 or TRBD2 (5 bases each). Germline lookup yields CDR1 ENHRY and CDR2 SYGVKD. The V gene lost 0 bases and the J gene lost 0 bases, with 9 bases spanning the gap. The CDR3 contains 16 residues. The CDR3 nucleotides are TGTGCCATCAGTGAGTCTCCGGGGCTAGCCAAAAACATTCAGTACTTC. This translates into CAISESPGLAKNIQYF.

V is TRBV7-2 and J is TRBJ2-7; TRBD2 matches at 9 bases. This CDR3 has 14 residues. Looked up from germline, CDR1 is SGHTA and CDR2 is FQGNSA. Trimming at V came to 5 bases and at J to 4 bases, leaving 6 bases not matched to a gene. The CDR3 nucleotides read TGTGCCAGCAGCGAAGGACTAGCGAAATACGAGCAGTACTTC. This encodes CASSEGLAKYEQYF.

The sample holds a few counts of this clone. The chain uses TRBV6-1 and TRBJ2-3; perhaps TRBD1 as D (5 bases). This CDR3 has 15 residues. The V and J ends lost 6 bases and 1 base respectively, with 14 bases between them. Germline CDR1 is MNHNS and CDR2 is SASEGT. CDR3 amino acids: CASSTQGYGTDTQYF. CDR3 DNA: TGTGCCAGCAGCACTCAGGGCTATGGCACAGATACGCAGTATTTT.

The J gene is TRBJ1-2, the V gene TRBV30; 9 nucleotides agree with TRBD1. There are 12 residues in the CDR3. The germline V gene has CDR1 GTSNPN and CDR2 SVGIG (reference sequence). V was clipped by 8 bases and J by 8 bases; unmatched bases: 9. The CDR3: CAGRTGERGYTF. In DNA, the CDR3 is TGTGCCGGCCGGACAGGGGAAAGAGGCTACACCTTC.

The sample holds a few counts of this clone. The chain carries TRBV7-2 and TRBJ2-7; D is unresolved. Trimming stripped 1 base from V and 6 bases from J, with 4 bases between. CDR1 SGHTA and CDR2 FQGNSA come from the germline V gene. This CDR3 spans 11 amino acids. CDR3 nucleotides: TGTGCCAGCAGCTTAGGGGTCGAGCAGTACTTC. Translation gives CASSLGVEQYF.

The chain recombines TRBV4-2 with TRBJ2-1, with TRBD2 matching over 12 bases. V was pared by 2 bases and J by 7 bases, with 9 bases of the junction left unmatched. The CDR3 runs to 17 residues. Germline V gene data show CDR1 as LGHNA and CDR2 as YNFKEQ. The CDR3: CASSQTPGLAGRNEQFF. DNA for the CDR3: TGTGCCAGCAGCCAAACTCCTGGACTAGCGGGGAGGAATGAGCAGTTCTTC.

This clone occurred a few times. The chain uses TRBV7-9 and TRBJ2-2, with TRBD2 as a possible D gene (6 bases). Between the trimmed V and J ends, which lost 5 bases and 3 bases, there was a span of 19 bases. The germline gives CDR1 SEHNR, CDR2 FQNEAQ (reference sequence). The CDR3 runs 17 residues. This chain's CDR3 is CASSPWLGGPDTGELFF. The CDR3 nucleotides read TGTGCCAGCAGCCCCTGGTTGGGGGGACCGGACACCGGGGAGCTGTTTTTT.

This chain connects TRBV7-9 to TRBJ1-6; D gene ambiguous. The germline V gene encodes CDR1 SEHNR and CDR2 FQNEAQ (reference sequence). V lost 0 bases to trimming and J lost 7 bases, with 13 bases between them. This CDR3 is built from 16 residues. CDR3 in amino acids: CASSLAVASLNSPLHF. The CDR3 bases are TGTGCCAGCAGCTTAGCAGTCGCCTCCTTAAATTCACCCCTCCACTTT.

The CDR3 DNA reads TGTGCCAGCAGCTTAGCCCCCGGCAGGGCGCGGCTGGGGCAAGAGACCCAGTACTTC. This sequence encodes CASSLAPGRARLGQETQYF. The chain combines TRBV7-2 with TRBJ2-5, with a weak D call TRBD1 (5 bases). The V end lost 0 bases, the J end lost 2 bases, and 22 bases lay between the germline ends. The V gene's germline CDR1 is SGHTA and CDR2 FQGNSA. This CDR3 is built from 19 residues.

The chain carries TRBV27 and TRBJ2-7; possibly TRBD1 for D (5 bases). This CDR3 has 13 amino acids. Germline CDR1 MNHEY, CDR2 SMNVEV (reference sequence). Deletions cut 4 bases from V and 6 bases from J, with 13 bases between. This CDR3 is CASSWQGPFEQYF. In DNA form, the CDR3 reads TGTGCCAGCAGTTGGCAGGGCCCCTTCGAGCAGTACTTC.

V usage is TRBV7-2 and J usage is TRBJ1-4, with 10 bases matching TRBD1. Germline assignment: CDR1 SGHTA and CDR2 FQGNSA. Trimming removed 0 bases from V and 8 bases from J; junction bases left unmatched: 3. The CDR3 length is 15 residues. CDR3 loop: CASSLAGTGVEKLFF. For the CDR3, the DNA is TGTGCCAGCAGCTTAGCGGGGACAGGGGTGGAAAAACTGTTTTTT.